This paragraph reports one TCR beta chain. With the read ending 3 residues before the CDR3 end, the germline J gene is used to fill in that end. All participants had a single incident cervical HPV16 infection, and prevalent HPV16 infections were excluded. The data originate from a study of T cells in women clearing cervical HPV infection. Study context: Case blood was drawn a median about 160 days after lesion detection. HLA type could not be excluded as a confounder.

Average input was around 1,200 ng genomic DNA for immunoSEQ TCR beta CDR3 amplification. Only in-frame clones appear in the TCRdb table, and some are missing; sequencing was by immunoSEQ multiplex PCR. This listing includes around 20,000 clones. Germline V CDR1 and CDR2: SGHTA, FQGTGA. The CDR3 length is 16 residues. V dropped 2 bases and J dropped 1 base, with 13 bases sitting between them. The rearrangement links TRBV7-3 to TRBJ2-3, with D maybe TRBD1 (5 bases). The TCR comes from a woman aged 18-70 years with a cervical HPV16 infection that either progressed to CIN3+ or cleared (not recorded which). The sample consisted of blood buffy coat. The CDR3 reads CASSLLGVTRTDTQYF. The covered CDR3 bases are TGTGCCAGCAGCTTATTAGGGGTCACCCGCACAGATACG. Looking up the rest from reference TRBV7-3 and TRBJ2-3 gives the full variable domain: GAGVSQTPSNKVTEKGKYVELRCDPISGHTALYWYRQSLGQGPEFLIYFQGTGAADDSGLPNDRFFAVRPEGSVSTLKIQRTERGDSAVYLCASSLLGVTRTDTQYFGPGTRLTVL.